These 14 T cell receptor beta chains were all obtained from the same sample, sequenced in a study of technical replicates of blood from a few donors. Assay: immunoSEQ multiplex PCR; the TCRdb copy retains only in-frame clones and omits some. The profile covers about 62,000 clones, with about 90% appearing a single time and about 5.2% taken by the ten largest. The material sequenced was PBMCs. The receptors stem from a human donor in good health. Some clones in this sample may be carry-over from other donors' samples.

The V gene is TRBV2, the J gene TRBJ2-3; a weak D match, TRBD2 (5 bases). The CDR3 is made up of 15 amino acids. V lost 5 bases and J lost 3, with 15 bases in between. Germline V gives CDR1 SNHLY, CDR2 FYNNEI. The CDR3 protein is CASSSEMLATDTQYF. In DNA, the CDR3 is TGTGCCAGCAGTTCGGAGATGCTAGCAACAGATACGCAGTATTTT.

V usage is TRBV11-2 and J usage is TRBJ2-1; D not certain. CDR1 and CDR2 from the germline V gene are SGHAT and FQNNGV. The V gene lost 4 bases and the J gene lost 6 bases, with 10 bases spanning the gap. This CDR3 has 13 amino acids. The CDR3 here is CASSSLRVNEQFF. The CDR3 DNA reads TGTGCCAGCAGCTCTTTACGGGTCAATGAGCAGTTCTTC.

The chain joins TRBV5-6 to TRBJ1-4; 7 nucleotides match TRBD1. The CDR3 extends over 17 amino acids. The ends lost 3 bases at V and 4 bases at J; junction bases unmatched: 12. The V gene's germline CDR1 is SGHDT and CDR2 YYEEEE. CDR3 in DNA: TGTGCCAGCAGCTCCTCAGGGACAGCTCTACTTAATGAAAAACTGTTTTTT. Translated: CASSSSGTALLNEKLFF.

V and J are TRBV13 and TRBJ2-7; a weak D match, TRBD1 (6 bases). The germline V gene encodes CDR1 PRHDT and CDR2 FYEKMQ (reference sequence). The CDR3 runs 15 residues. Between the trimmed V and J ends, which lost 5 bases and 3 bases, there was a span of 17 bases. The CDR3 spells CASSRQAGGFYEQYF. DNA for the CDR3: TGTGCCAGCAGCAGACAGGCAGGTGGATTCTACGAGCAGTACTTC.

This sequence joins TRBV7-2 and TRBJ2-7, with 8 bases lining up with TRBD2. This CDR3 contains 17 residues. CDR1 is SGHTA and CDR2 is FQGNSA in the germline V gene. The ends lost 1 base at V and 2 bases at J; junction bases unmatched: 10. CDR3 nucleotide sequence: TGTGCCAGCAGCTTAGTACCGGGGCTAGCGGGCCCCTACGAGCAGTACTTC. Translation: CASSLVPGLAGPYEQYF.

V is TRBV9 and J is TRBJ2-7; 8 bases line up with TRBD2. V lost 1 base, J lost 3 bases, and 6 bases stayed unmatched. Germline-derived CDR1 and CDR2 are SGDLS and YYNGEE. The CDR3 is 15 residues long. The CDR3 DNA is TGTGCCAGCAGCGTATTAGCGGGACTTGTCTACGAGCAGTACTTC. As protein: CASSVLAGLVYEQYF.

This chain uses TRBV27 with TRBJ2-5; D is undetermined. CDR3 length equals 12 residues. Per germline, CDR1 MNHEY and CDR2 SMNVEV (reference sequence). The germline V and J ends were trimmed by 6 bases and 3 bases, with 8 bases remaining between them. The CDR3 DNA reads as TGTGCCAGCAGAACCCCTAAAGAGACCCAGTACTTC. Protein: CASRTPKETQYF.

The chain uses TRBV27 and TRBJ2-1, with 7 bases that match TRBD1. Germline V gives CDR1 MNHEY, CDR2 SMNVEV (reference sequence). V shed 2 bases and J 4 bases; nucleotides not matched to a gene: 8. The CDR3 length is 16 residues. The chain's CDR3 is CASSLRSAGGYNEQFF. The DNA of the CDR3 is TGTGCCAGCAGTTTAAGGTCGGCAGGGGGTTACAATGAGCAGTTCTTC.

The chain carries TRBV6-4 and TRBJ2-1, with 7 bases matching TRBD2. The CDR3 is 12 amino acids. CDR1 is MRHNA and CDR2 is SNTAGT in the germline V gene. The V segment lost 6 bases and the J segment 9 bases; nucleotides outside the gene matches: 5. The CDR3 DNA sequence: TGTGCCAGCAGGGGGGGGAGAGGTGAGCAGTTCTTC. The encoded protein is CASRGGRGEQFF.

This rearrangement joins TRBV6-1 to TRBJ2-7; tentative D call: TRBD2 (5 bases). Trimming left V 3 bases short and J 3 bases short, with 9 bases between. CDR1 and CDR2 (germline): MNHNS, SASEGT. This CDR3 has 13 amino acids. CDR3 sequence: CASSESGFYEQYF. CDR3 bases: TGTGCCAGCAGTGAGTCGGGATTCTACGAGCAGTACTTC.

The rearrangement joins TRBV5-4 to TRBJ2-5; 10 bases match TRBD2. The CDR3 has 15 amino acids. V lost 1 base to trimming and J lost 4 bases; unmatched junction nucleotides: 4. Germline CDR1 SGHNT, CDR2 YYREEE (reference sequence). The CDR3 bases are TGTGCCAGCAGCTTGACGCTAGCGGGGGCAGAGACCCAGTACTTC. Amino acids: CASSLTLAGAETQYF. Full variable domain (missing parts from reference TRBV5-4 and TRBJ2-5): ETGVTQSPTHLIKTRGQQVTLRCSSQSGHNTVSWYQQALGQGPQFIFQYYREEENGRGNFPPRFSGLQFPNYSSELNVNALELDDSALYLCASSLTLAGAETQYFGPGTRLLVL.

V usage is TRBV30 and J usage is TRBJ1-5, with 9 nucleotides matching TRBD1. The CDR3 totals 16 residues. From germline, CDR1 is GTSNPN and CDR2 SVGIG (reference sequence). Trimming removed 3 bases from V and 1 base from J; junction bases left unmatched: 7. This CDR3 is CAWRGGQGGSNQPQHF. The CDR3 DNA is TGTGCCTGGAGGGGGGGACAGGGAGGGAGCAATCAGCCCCAGCATTTT. The full variable domain, its missing parts supplied by reference TRBV30 and TRBJ1-5, is SQTIHQWPATLVQPVGSPLSLECTVEGTSNPNLYWYRQAAGRGLQLLFYSVGIGQISSEVPQNLSASRPQDRQFILSSKKLLLSDSGFYLCAWRGGQGGSNQPQHFGDGTRLSIL.

The J gene is TRBJ2-2, the V gene TRBV5-1; 7 nucleotides align to TRBD2. The trim removed 0 bases at V and 4 bases at J, leaving 0 bases unmatched. The CDR3 runs to 14 residues. Germline CDR1 SGHRS, CDR2 YFSETQ. In nucleotides, the CDR3 is TGCGCCAGCAGCTTGGCGGGGGGCACCGGGGAGCTGTTTTTT. It is translated as CASSLAGGTGELFF.

The chain carries TRBV4-3 and TRBJ1-2; no definite D call. CDR3 size: 15 residues. Germline V gene lookup returns CDR1 LGHNA and CDR2 YSLEER. V was clipped by 2 bases and J by 4 bases, with 14 bases between them. The CDR3 DNA reads TGCGCCAGCAGCCAACCCGGCGCGGTGGCCTATGGCTACACCTTC. Its protein product is CASSQPGAVAYGYTF.